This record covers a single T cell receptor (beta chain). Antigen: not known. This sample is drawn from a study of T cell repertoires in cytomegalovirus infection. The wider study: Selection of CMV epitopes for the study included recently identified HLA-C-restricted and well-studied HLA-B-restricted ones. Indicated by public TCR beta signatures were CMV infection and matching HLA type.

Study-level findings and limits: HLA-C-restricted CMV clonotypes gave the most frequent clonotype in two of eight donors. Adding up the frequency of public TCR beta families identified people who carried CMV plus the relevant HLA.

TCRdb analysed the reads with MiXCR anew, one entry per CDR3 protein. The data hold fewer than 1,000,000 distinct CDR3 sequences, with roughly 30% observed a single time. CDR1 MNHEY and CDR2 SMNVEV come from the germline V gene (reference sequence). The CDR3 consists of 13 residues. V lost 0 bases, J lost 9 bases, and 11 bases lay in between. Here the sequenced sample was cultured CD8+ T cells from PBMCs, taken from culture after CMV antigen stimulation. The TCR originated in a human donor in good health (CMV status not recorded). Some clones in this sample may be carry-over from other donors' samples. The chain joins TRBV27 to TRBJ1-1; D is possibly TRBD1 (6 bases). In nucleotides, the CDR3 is TGTGCCAGCAGTTTATCGGCCCAGGGGAAAGCTTTCTTT. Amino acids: CASSLSAQGKAFF.